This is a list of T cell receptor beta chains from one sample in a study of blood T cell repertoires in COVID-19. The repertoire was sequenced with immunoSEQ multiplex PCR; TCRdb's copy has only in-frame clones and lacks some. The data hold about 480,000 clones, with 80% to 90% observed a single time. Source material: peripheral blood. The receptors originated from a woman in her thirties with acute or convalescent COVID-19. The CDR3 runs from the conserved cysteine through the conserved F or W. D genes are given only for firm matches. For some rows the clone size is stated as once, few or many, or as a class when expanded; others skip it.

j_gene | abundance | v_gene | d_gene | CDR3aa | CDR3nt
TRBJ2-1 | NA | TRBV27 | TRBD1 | CASSLDRGSYNEQFF | TGTGCCAGCAGCCTAGACAGGGGCTCCTACAATGAGCAGTTCTTC
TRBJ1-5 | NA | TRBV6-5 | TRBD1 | CASGWTGRNQPQHF | TGTGCCAGCGGCTGGACAGGGAGAAATCAGCCCCAGCATTTT
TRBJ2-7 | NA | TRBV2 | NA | CASSWGGPGGAYEQYF | TGTGCCAGCAGTTGGGGGGGCCCTGGGGGGGCCTACGAGCAGTACTTC
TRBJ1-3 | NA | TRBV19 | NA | CASSIESRAGNTIYF | TGTGCCAGTAGTATAGAGAGCAGGGCCGGAAACACCATATATTTT
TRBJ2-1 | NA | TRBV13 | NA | CASSLVEFKGNADLYNEQFF | TGTGCCAGCAGCTTAGTAGAGTTCAAGGGGAACGCAGACCTGTACAATGAGCAGTTCTTC
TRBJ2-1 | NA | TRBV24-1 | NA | CATSSDSPSNEQFF | TGTGCCACCAGTTCTGACAGCCCATCCAATGAGCAGTTCTTC
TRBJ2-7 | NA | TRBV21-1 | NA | CASRRAGEQYF | TGTGCCAGCCGGAGAGCCGGCGAGCAGTACTTC
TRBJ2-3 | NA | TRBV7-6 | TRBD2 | CASSPTGLPTDTQYF | TGTGCCAGCAGCCCCACGGGACTACCCACAGATACGCAGTATTTT
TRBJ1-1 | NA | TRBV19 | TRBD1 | CASSIQDRAYTEAFF | TGTGCCAGTAGTATTCAGGACAGGGCGTACACTGAAGCTTTCTTT
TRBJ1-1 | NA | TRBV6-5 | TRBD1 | CASSYSDRVPEAFF | TGTGCCAGCAGTTACTCGGACAGGGTCCCTGAAGCTTTCTTT
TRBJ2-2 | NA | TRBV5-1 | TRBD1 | CASSFETGGNTGELFF | TGCGCCAGCAGCTTCGAAACAGGGGGGAACACCGGGGAGCTGTTTTTT
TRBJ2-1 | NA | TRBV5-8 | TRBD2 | CASSLAGGLSYNEQFF | TGTGCCAGCAGCTTAGCGGGGGGGCTTAGCTACAATGAGCAGTTCTTC
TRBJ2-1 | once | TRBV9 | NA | CASSVRDWSSYNEQFF | TGTGCCAGCAGCGTCCGGGACTGGAGCTCCTACAATGAGCAGTTCTTC
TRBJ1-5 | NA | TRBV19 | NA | CASSISGRPEEQPQHF | TGTGCCAGTAGTATATCTGGTAGGCCGGAGGAGCAGCCCCAGCATTTT
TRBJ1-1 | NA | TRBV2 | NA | CASSEFRWGGTEAFF | TGTGCCAGCAGTGAATTCCGTTGGGGAGGGACTGAAGCTTTCTTT
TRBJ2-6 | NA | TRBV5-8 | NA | CAIFPPLGSGANVLTF | TGTGCCATCTTCCCCCCACTCGGCTCTGGGGCCAACGTCCTGACTTTC
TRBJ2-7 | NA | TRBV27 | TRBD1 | CASSLRDSAYEQYF | TGTGCCAGCAGTCTCCGGGACAGTGCCTACGAGCAGTACTTC
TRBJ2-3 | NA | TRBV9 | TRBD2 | CASSASSGGAGTQYF | TGTGCCAGCAGCGCATCTAGCGGGGGGGCCGGGACGCAGTATTTT
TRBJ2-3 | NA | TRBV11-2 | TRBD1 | CASSSGQASTDTQYF | TGTGCCAGCAGCTCCGGACAGGCTAGCACAGATACGCAGTATTTT
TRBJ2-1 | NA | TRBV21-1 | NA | CASSKGDRDRDEQFF | TGTGCCAGCAGCAAAGGGGACAGGGATAGGGATGAGCAGTTCTTC
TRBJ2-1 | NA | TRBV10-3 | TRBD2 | CAISGRGSSGGYNEQFF | TGTGCCATCAGTGGAAGGGGTTCGAGCGGGGGTTACAATGAGCAGTTCTTC
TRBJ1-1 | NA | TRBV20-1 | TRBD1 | CSARDRWGAFF | TGCAGTGCTCGGGACAGGTGGGGAGCTTTCTTT
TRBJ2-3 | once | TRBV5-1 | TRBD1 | CASSRNGQGTDTQYF | TGCGCCAGCAGTCGAAATGGACAGGGCACAGATACGCAGTATTTT
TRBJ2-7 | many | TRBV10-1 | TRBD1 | CASTRGKIYEQYF | TGCGCCAGCACCAGGGGGAAGATCTACGAGCAGTACTTC
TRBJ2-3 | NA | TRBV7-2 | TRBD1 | CASSLARTGGTDTQYF | TGTGCCAGCAGCTTAGCGCGGACAGGTGGCACAGATACGCAGTATTTT
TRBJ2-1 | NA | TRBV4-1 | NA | CASKVGPMQDNEQFF | TGCGCCAGCAAGGTAGGCCCAATGCAGGACAATGAGCAGTTCTTC
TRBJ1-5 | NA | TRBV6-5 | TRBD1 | CASITGGYGPQHF | TGTGCCAGCATAACAGGGGGGTACGGGCCCCAGCATTTT